Presented here are 21 T cell receptor beta chains from one specimen sequenced in a study of T cells after posttransplantation cyclophosphamide. A marrow graft followed busulfan-fludarabine conditioning, with cyclophosphamide on days +3 and +4. Using immunoSEQ multiplex PCR, the repertoire was profiled, and TCRdb retains in-frame clones only, with some absent. This sample yields thousands of clones, of which around 70% are seen a single time; around half belongs to the top ten. This sample comprised CD8+ T cells sorted from PBMCs, obtained 1162 days after allogeneic stem cell transplant with posttransplant cyclophosphamide. These receptors all come from a female patient in her forties who received an allogeneic stem cell transplant from a related donor, was CMV-positive, and had no GVHD. Some T cells could come from the graft donor.

The CDR3 here is CASTTRSGGLRTDTQYF. CDR3 coding DNA: TGTGCCAGCACCACTCGCTCGGGGGGACTACGCACAGATACGCAGTATTTT. This chain joins TRBV11-2 and TRBJ2-3, with TRBD2 identical over 7 bases. In germline, CDR1 is SGHAT, CDR2 FQNNGV. There are 17 residues in the CDR3. Trimming took 7 bases from V and 1 from J; bases not matched to a gene: 14.

The rearrangement links TRBV6-5 to TRBJ1-2; 9 bases align to TRBD1. V shed 7 bases and J 7 bases; nucleotides not matched to a gene: 7. Germline V gives CDR1 MNHEY, CDR2 SVGAGI. The CDR3 is made up of 13 amino acids. The CDR3 protein is CASTPDRGGGYTF. CDR3 bases: TGTGCCAGCACTCCCGACAGGGGGGGTGGCTACACCTTC.

This clone was recorded a few times. Other DNA sequences in this specimen translate into the identical CDR3. The V call is TRBV9, the J call TRBJ2-7; D may be TRBD1 (6 bases). Trimming pared 5 bases from V and 2 bases from J, leaving 17 bases between. The CDR3 has 15 amino acids. Germline assignment: CDR1 SGDLS and CDR2 YYNGEE. The CDR3 bases are TGTGCCAGCAGTATCGGGCAGGGGACGGCCTACGAGCAGTACTTC. Translation gives CASSIGQGTAYEQYF. Supplemented by reference TRBV9 and TRBJ2-7, the full variable domain reads DSGVTQTPKHLITATGQRVTLRCSPRSGDLSVYWYQQSLDQGLQFLIQYYNGEERAKGNILERFSAQQFPDLHSELNLSSLELGDSALYFCASSIGQGTAYEQYFGPGTRLTVT.

This chain connects TRBV27 to TRBJ2-1; 8 nucleotides agree with TRBD2. The CDR3 is made up of 14 amino acids. The V gene's germline CDR1 is MNHEY and CDR2 SMNVEV (reference sequence). V dropped 5 bases and J dropped 0; count of bases not matched to a gene: 0. Here the CDR3 reads CASSLAGSYNEQFF. The CDR3 nucleotides read TGTGCCAGCAGTCTAGCGGGCTCCTACAATGAGCAGTTCTTC.

This clone was found a few times. Other DNA sequences in the sample encode the same CDR3. V usage is TRBV9 and J usage is TRBJ2-7; unclear D gene. In germline, CDR1 is SGDLS, CDR2 YYNGEE. This CDR3 contains 15 residues. This chain's CDR3 is CASCFKQKTAYEQYF. Here the CDR3 DNA reads TGTGCTAGTTGTTTCAAACAGAAGACGGCATACGAGCAGTACTTC.

This clone has a single count. The CDR3 DNA is TGTGCCAGTAGTCAGTGGACAGAAGGAGAGACCCAGTACTTC. Protein sequence: CASSQWTEGETQYF. This rearrangement joins TRBV19 to TRBJ2-5; D might be TRBD1 (6 bases). Germline CDR1 is LNHDA and CDR2 is SQIVND (reference sequence). The CDR3 contains 14 residues. Trimming stripped 5 bases from V and 4 bases from J, with 14 bases between.

This chain links TRBV7-6 with TRBJ2-5; D gene unclear. Germline CDR1 SGHVS, CDR2 FNYEAQ. The CDR3 is 13 amino acids. Trimming stripped 5 bases from V and 6 bases from J, with 13 bases between. CDR3 residues: CASSPESAQTQYF. CDR3 sequence (DNA): TGTGCCAGCAGCCCGGAGTCGGCCCAGACCCAGTACTTC.

Comment on this clone: One junction end disagrees with the germline gene, perhaps due to a read error. The sample has other DNA sequences that encode this CDR3 too. The chain couples TRBV4-3 to TRBJ1-6; 7 bases match TRBD1. The CDR3 covers 16 residues. Germline V lookup: CDR1 LGHNA, CDR2 YSLEER. The CDR3 DNA is TGCGCCAGCAGCCAAGGGACCGGGACAGAAAATTCCCCCCTCCACTTT. This translates into CASSQGTGTENSPLHF.

CDR3 loop: CASSSAGTASYEQYF. The CDR3 DNA follows: TGTGCCAGCAGTTCTGCCGGGACAGCGAGCTACGAGCAGTACTTC. V is TRBV7-8 and J is TRBJ2-7; 7 bases are a match to TRBD1. The junction had 11 bases not matched to a gene; V was cut back by 6 bases and J by 3 bases. The CDR3 sequence is 15 residues long. CDR1 and CDR2 (germline): SGHVS, FQNEAQ.

Comments on this clone: The junction differs from germline at one of its ends, possibly a read error. This rearrangement joins TRBV4-2 to TRBJ2-7; TRBD1 aligns across 7 bases. CDR3 size: 15 residues. The germline V gene has CDR1 LGHNA and CDR2 YNFKEQ. Written as DNA, the CDR3 is TGTGCCAGCAGCCAAGGTGGGACAGCCTCCAACGAGCAGTACTTC. Its protein is CASSQGGTASNEQYF.

V gene TRBV10-3 combines with J gene TRBJ2-3, with 10 nucleotides matching TRBD2. Germline loops: CDR1 ENHRY, CDR2 SYGVKD. The CDR3 consists of 15 residues. V shed 2 bases, J shed 1 base, and the junction held 0 bases outside the gene matches. Here the CDR3 DNA reads TGTGCCATCAGTGAGACTAGCGGGGGCACAGATACGCAGTATTTT. Amino acid sequence: CAISETSGGTDTQYF.

In its sample, this clone was seen a few times. Different DNA sequences within this sample yield the same CDR3. The chain employs TRBV9 and TRBJ2-7; D gene uncertain. The germline V and J ends were trimmed by 4 bases and 4 bases, with 18 bases remaining between them. From germline, CDR1 is SGDLS and CDR2 YYNGEE. This CDR3 is 15 amino acids long. This chain's CDR3 is CASSIKQKTAYEQYF. For the CDR3, the DNA is TGTGCCAGCAGCATCAAACAGAAGACGGCATACGAGCAGTACTTC. Drawing the rest from reference TRBV9 and TRBJ2-7, the complete variable domain is DSGVTQTPKHLITATGQRVTLRCSPRSGDLSVYWYQQSLDQGLQFLIQYYNGEERAKGNILERFSAQQFPDLHSELNLSSLELGDSALYFCASSIKQKTAYEQYFGPGTRLTVT.

For this clone: The sample has other DNA sequences that encode this CDR3 too. The genes are TRBV9 and TRBJ2-7, with 8 bases fitting TRBD1. J lost 4 bases, V lost 8 bases, and 14 bases had no gene match. Germline CDR1 reads SGDLS; CDR2 reads YYNGEE. This CDR3 contains 15 residues. The CDR3 loop reads CASCIRQGTAYEQYF. CDR3 nucleotide sequence: TGTGCCAGTTGTATCAGACAGGGGACGGCATACGAGCAGTACTTC.

This chain uses TRBV27 with TRBJ2-7; 9 nucleotides align to TRBD1. The germline V gene encodes CDR1 MNHEY and CDR2 SMNVEV (reference sequence). With 9 bases clipped from V and 1 base from J, the junction kept 7 bases outside the gene matches. This CDR3 has 14 residues. CDR3 loop: CARGVGTGSYEQYF. CDR3 DNA sequence: TGTGCCAGAGGGGTCGGGACAGGGTCCTACGAGCAGTACTTC.

Turning to this clone: A read error may account for a junction end that differs from germline. Distinct nucleotide sequences in the sample also encode this CDR3. The chain links TRBV10-3 to TRBJ1-1, with 7 bases fitting TRBD1. From germline, CDR1 is ENHRY and CDR2 SYGVKD. This CDR3 is built from 14 residues. CDR3 sequence: CAISESTGDTEAFF. Here the CDR3 DNA reads TGTGCCATCAGCGAGTCAACAGGGGACACTGAAGCTTTCTTT.

This chain uses TRBV6-5 with TRBJ2-7; 10 bases fit TRBD1. CDR3 length: 14 residues. V was pared by 9 bases and J by 4 bases, with 9 bases of the junction left unmatched. Germline V gene sequence: CDR1 MNHEY, CDR2 SVGAGI. The CDR3 reads CASKPGQGPYEQYF. CDR3 DNA sequence: TGTGCCAGTAAACCGGGACAGGGGCCGTACGAGCAGTACTTC.

The chain carries TRBV6-1 and TRBJ1-1; D not certain. The CDR3 sequence is 11 residues long. Germline V gene sequence: CDR1 MNHNS, CDR2 SASEGT. V was trimmed by 9 bases and J by 5 bases, leaving 10 bases between them. DNA of the CDR3: TGTGCCAGACGAGTAGTTACTGAAGCTTTCTTT. It translates to CARRVVTEAFF.

A few counts support this clone. The chain uses TRBV9 and TRBJ2-5; possibly TRBD1 for D (6 bases). Judging by the DNA end, TRBJ2-7 fits better; the J call may be wrong. Looked up from germline, CDR1 is SGDLS and CDR2 is YYNGEE. The CDR3 extends over 15 amino acids. The CDR3 DNA reads TGTGCCAGCTGTTTCAGGCAGGGGACGGCATACGAGCAGTACTTC. Protein sequence: CASCFRQGTAYEQYF.

Concerning this clone itself: The same CDR3 is also encoded by other DNA sequences in this sample. V is TRBV9 and J is TRBJ2-7, with a weak D call TRBD1 (6 bases). The germline gives CDR1 SGDLS, CDR2 YYNGEE. This CDR3 has 15 amino acids. V dropped 6 bases and J dropped 4 bases, with 20 bases sitting between them. The CDR3 DNA reads TGTGCCAGCATTTTCAGGCAGGGGACGGCATACGAGCAGTACTTC. Translated: CASIFRQGTAYEQYF.

The chain uses TRBV4-1 and TRBJ2-1, with no clear D. V shed 0 bases and J shed 0 bases, with 9 bases lying between them. This CDR3 has 16 residues. Germline values: CDR1 MGHRA, CDR2 YSYEKL. The CDR3 coding sequence is TGCGCCAGCAGCCAAGAGGGCCGAAACTCCTACAATGAGCAGTTCTTC. This translates into CASSQEGRNSYNEQFF.

In this sample, this clone turned up a few times. This specimen includes other DNA sequences encoding the same CDR3. This chain joins TRBV9 and TRBJ2-7, with D perhaps matching TRBD1 (5 bases). Trimming pared 8 bases from V and 4 bases from J, leaving 22 bases between. The CDR3 runs to 15 residues. Germline CDR1 and CDR2: SGDLS and YYNGEE. CDR3 protein: CASIIEQETAYEQYF. The CDR3, as DNA: TGTGCCAGTATTATCGAACAGGAGACGGCATACGAGCAGTACTTC.